This TCR beta chain was captured by sequencing in a study of T cell responses to AZD1222 COVID-19 vaccine. Germline values: CDR1 MNHEY, CDR2 SVGAGI. The CDR3 sequence is 13 residues long. V was pared by 5 bases and J by 5 bases, with 5 bases of the junction left unmatched. In this sample, this clone turned up a few times. The assay was immunoSEQ multiplex PCR, and TCRdb's table has in-frame clones only and misses some. The sample carries 100,000 or so clones, 88% recorded once. V is TRBV6-5 and J is TRBJ1-1; the match to TRBD1 covers 7 bases. This material consisted of peripheral blood, taken on day 0 of AZD1222 vaccination. This clonotype was sampled from an adult in good health. This CDR3 is CASSRTGGTEAFF. CDR3 coding DNA: TGTGCCAGCAGTCGGACAGGAGGGACTGAAGCTTTCTTT.